The TCR beta chain under discussion was sequenced for a study of blood T cells in healthy people across ages. The study, taken as a whole, reports: Long-lived donors had more naive CD4+ cells and higher diversity than aged donors. Older age went with lower TCR beta diversity per million T cells, in a roughly linear way.

Next came a second PCR, run for roughly 6 to 11 cycles, which used a sample-barcoded 5' primer along with a J-beta primer mix. Via MiXCR, TCRdb re-called the 5' RACE reads, giving one row per CDR3 protein. The data contain 1.8 million or so distinct CDR3 sequences, roughly two fifths of them seen just once; the ten biggest clones take up roughly 23%. The CDR3 extends over 15 amino acids. Germline V gene sequence: CDR1 SGHRS, CDR2 YFSETQ. Trimming removed 4 bases at V and 4 bases at J, with 17 bases between. About this clonotype itself: Its antigen is still unknown.

Source material: blood. V gene TRBV5-1 combines with J gene TRBJ1-2; tentative D call: TRBD1 (6 bases). The TCR comes from a human donor in good health. The CDR3 DNA sequence: TGCGCCAGCAGCCAAACACAGGCCAGGGGCTATGGCTACACCTTC. Amino acid sequence: CASSQTQARGYGYTF.